This entry features one TCR beta chain sequence. Its antigen is not identified. This sample is part of a study of T cells in Graves' hyperthyroidism and ophthalmopathy. An absence of ophthalmopathy progression within 18 months meant stable Graves' hyperthyroidism. Criteria for exclusion of patients were uncontrolled infection, other autoimmune disease, pregnancy or lactation. Study-level results: With a median lead of around 6.7 months before onset, the model predicted ophthalmopathy.

Amplification yielded TCR beta CDR3 regions, with RNA transcripts as the source. In the first-round RT-PCR of the TCR CDR3, the HTBI primer set was used. TCRdb ran MiXCR on the multiplex PCR reads and lists one entry per CDR3 protein. The sample holds more than 500,000 distinct CDR3 sequences, 14% seen once. Trimming took off 8 bases at V and 4 bases at J, with 11 bases between the two ends. Germline lookup yields CDR1 LNHNV and CDR2 YYDKDF (reference sequence). The CDR3 extends over 12 amino acids. The sequence was obtained from a woman aged 40-49 years with Graves' hyperthyroidism. This chain links TRBV15 with TRBJ1-1; no clear D. Sequenced sample: blood. This CDR3 reads CATASWGTEAFF. CDR3 bases: TGTGCCACCGCTTCCTGGGGCACTGAAGCTTTCTTT.